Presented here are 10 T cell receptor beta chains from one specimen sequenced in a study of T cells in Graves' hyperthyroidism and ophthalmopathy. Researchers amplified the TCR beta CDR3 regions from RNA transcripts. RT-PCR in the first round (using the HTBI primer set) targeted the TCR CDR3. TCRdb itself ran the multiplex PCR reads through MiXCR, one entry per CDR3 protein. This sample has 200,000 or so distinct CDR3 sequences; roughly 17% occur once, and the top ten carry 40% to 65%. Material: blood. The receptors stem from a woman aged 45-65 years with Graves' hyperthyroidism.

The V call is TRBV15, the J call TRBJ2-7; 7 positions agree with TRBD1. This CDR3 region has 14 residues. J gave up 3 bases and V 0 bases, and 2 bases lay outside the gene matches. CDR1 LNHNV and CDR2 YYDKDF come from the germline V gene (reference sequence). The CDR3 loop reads CATSREQGNYEQYF. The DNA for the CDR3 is TGTGCCACCAGCAGAGAACAGGGGAACTACGAGCAGTACTTC.

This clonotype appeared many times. The CDR3 sequence: CASSQWRLAGGSDTQYF. The CDR3, as DNA: TGTGCCAGCAGCCAATGGAGACTAGCGGGAGGTTCTGATACGCAGTATTTT. The chain combines TRBV14 with TRBJ2-3, with 13 bases fitting TRBD2. The CDR3 consists of 17 residues. Germline assignment: CDR1 SGHDN and CDR2 FVKESK. V was pared by 2 bases and J by 6 bases, with 8 bases of the junction left unmatched.

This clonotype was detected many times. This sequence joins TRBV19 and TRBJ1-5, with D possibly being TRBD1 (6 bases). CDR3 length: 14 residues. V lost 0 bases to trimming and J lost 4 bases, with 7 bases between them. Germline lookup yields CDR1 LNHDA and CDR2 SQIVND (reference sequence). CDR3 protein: CASSIDRGNQPQHF. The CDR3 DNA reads TGTGCCAGTAGTATAGACAGGGGAAATCAGCCCCAGCATTTT.

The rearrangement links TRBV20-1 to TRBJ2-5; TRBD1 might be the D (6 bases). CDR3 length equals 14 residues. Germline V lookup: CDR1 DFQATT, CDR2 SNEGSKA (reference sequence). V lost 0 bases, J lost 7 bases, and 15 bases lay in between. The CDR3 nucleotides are TGCAGTGCTAGAGATGTTTACAGGGTGGGGACCCAGTACTTC. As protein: CSARDVYRVGTQYF.

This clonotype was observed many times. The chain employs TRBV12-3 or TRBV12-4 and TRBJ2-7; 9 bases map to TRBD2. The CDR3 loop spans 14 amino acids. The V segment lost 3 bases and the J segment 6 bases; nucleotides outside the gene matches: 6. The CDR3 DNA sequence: TGTGCCAGCAGTTTCGGCGGGAGGGCCCTCGAGCAGTACTTC. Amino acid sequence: CASSFGGRALEQYF.

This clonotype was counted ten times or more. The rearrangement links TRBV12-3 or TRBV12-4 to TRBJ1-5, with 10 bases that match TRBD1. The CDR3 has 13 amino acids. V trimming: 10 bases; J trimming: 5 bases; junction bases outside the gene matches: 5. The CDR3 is CAIAGTGDQPQHF. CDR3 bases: TGTGCCATCGCCGGGACAGGGGATCAGCCCCAGCATTTT.

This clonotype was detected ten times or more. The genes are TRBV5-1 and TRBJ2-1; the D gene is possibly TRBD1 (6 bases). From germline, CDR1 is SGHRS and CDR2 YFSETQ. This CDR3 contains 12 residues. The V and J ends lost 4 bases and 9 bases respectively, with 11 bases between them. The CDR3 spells CASSTQGGEQFF. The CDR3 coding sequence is TGCGCCAGCAGCACACAGGGTGGTGAGCAGTTCTTC.

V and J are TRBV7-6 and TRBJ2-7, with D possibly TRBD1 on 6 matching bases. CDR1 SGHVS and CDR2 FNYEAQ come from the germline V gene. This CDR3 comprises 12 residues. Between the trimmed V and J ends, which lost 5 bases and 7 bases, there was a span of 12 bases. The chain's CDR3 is CASSPDSREQYF. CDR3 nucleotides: TGTGCCAGCAGCCCGGACAGTCGAGAGCAGTACTTC.

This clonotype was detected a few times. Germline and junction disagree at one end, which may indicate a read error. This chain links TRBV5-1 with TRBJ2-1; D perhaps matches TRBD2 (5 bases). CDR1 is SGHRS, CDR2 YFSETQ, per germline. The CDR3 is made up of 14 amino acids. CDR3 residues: CASKGESRVVEQLF. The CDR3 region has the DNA TGCGCCAGCAAGGGCGAATCGAGGGTGGTTGAGCAGCTCTTC.

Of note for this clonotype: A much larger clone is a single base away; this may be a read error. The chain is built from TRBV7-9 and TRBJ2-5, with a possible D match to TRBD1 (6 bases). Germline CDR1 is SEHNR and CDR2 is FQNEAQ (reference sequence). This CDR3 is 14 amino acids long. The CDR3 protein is CASSSDRLRETRYF. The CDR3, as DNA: TGTGCCAGCAGCTCCGACAGGCTCAGGGAGACCCGGTACTTC.